The entry that follows covers one TCR beta chain sequence. As yet, its antigen is unknown. This entry belongs to a study of beta chain features in type 1 diabetes. Study-level points and caveats: A moderate, significant TCRB CDR3 shortening appeared in type 1 diabetes across four CD4+ subsets.

Reverse transcribing all isolated RNA meant expressed TCRB transcripts were sequenced. Data came from immunoSEQ multiplex PCR; TCRdb stores just in-frame clones and leaves some out. Among 640,000 or so clones listed, about an eighth were seen once. Germline values: CDR1 SGDLS, CDR2 YYNGEE. The CDR3 covers 17 residues. Trimming removed 0 bases at V and 1 base at J, with 16 bases between. The clonotype was recovered from a man between 18 and 35 years old with type 1 diabetes. This chain uses TRBV9 with TRBJ1-1; possible D gene TRBD1, 6 bases. Sequences were obtained from naive CD4+ T cells from blood. CDR3 region: CASSVVVGGAGNTEAFF. CDR3 DNA sequence: TGTGCCAGCAGCGTAGTTGTCGGGGGCGCTGGGAACACTGAAGCTTTCTTT.